Following are 17 T cell receptor beta chains from one sample sequenced in a study of cytomegalovirus exposure and HLA in healthy donors. The assay was immunoSEQ multiplex PCR, and TCRdb's table has in-frame clones only and misses some. The table shows 95,000 to 150,000 clones, with roughly 89% occurring only once. The source material was PBMCs. These receptors all come from a woman between 18 and 29 years old in good health and CMV-seronegative.

The rearrangement links TRBV5-1 to TRBJ2-3, with D maybe TRBD2 (6 bases). The CDR3 consists of 14 residues. V dropped 4 bases and J dropped 2 bases, with 11 bases sitting between them. In germline, CDR1 is SGHRS, CDR2 YFSETQ. As DNA, the CDR3 is TGCGCCAGCAGCGAGGCGGGAATCACAGATACGCAGTATTTT. Amino acids: CASSEAGITDTQYF. Combining the CDR3 with reference TRBV5-1 and TRBJ2-3 gives the whole variable domain KAGVTQTPRYLIKTRGQQVTLSCSPISGHRSVSWYQQTPGQGLQFLFEYFSETQRNKGNFPGRFSGRQFSNSRSEMNVSTLELGDSALYLCASSEAGITDTQYFGPGTRLTVL.

This chain links TRBV7-9 with TRBJ1-4, with D unclear. V was pared by 2 bases and J by 5 bases, with 12 bases between. The CDR3 spans 15 residues. CDR1 SEHNR and CDR2 FQNEAQ come from the germline V gene (reference sequence). The CDR3: CASSLSRLKNEKLFF. DNA of the CDR3: TGTGCCAGCAGCTTATCCAGGCTTAAAAATGAAAAACTGTTTTTT.

The chain is built from TRBV14 and TRBJ2-7, with unresolved D. The CDR3 loop spans 13 amino acids. Trimming removed 1 base from V and 5 bases from J, with 9 bases in between. Germline lookup yields CDR1 SGHDN and CDR2 FVKESK. CDR3 in amino acids: CASSQVGYDEQYF. The DNA of the CDR3 is TGTGCCAGCAGCCAAGTCGGGTATGACGAGCAGTACTTC.

CDR3 bases: TGTGCCAGCAGCGTAGGGGACAGATCCTACGAGCAGTACTTC. Its translation is CASSVGDRSYEQYF. V and J are TRBV9 and TRBJ2-7, with 7 bases aligning to TRBD1. The length of the CDR3 is 14 residues. Germline loops: CDR1 SGDLS, CDR2 YYNGEE. J gave up 1 base and V 0 bases, and 1 base lay outside the gene matches.

The chain links TRBV30 to TRBJ2-3; weak D call: TRBD1 (5 bases). The germline gives CDR1 GTSNPN, CDR2 SVGIG (reference sequence). There are 14 residues in the CDR3. The V gene lost 0 bases and the J gene lost 5 bases, with 12 bases spanning the gap. The CDR3 sequence: CAWSVGGALDTQYF. CDR3 nucleotide sequence: TGTGCCTGGAGTGTCGGTGGGGCTTTAGATACGCAGTATTTT.

The chain carries TRBV2 and TRBJ1-2; weak D call: TRBD1 (5 bases). V was trimmed by 6 bases and J by 9 bases, leaving 14 bases between them. This CDR3 is 12 amino acids long. Per the germline V gene, CDR1 is SNHLY and CDR2 is FYNNEI. CDR3 nucleotide sequence: TGTGCCAGCAGAGCCCAGGGAATTAGCTACACCTTC. It yields the protein CASRAQGISYTF.

V usage is TRBV7-2 and J usage is TRBJ1-6, with D perhaps TRBD1 (5 bases). Germline-derived CDR1 and CDR2 are SGHTA and FQGNSA. The V end was cut by 3 bases, the J end by 3 bases, with 15 bases between. This CDR3 contains 17 residues. The CDR3 loop reads CASSFWTGDHYNSPLHF. CDR3 nucleotide sequence: TGTGCCAGCAGCTTTTGGACGGGGGACCACTATAATTCACCCCTCCACTTT.

This chain joins TRBV19 and TRBJ2-7; D possibly corresponds to TRBD1 (5 bases). CDR1 is LNHDA and CDR2 is SQIVND in the germline V gene (reference sequence). The CDR3 consists of 14 residues. V was shortened by 4 bases and J by 0 bases, with 10 bases between the two germline ends. This CDR3 reads CASSSDRFSYEQYF. The CDR3 bases are TGTGCCAGTAGTAGTGACAGATTCTCCTACGAGCAGTACTTC. The full variable domain, with the rest looked up from reference TRBV19 and TRBJ2-7, is DGGITQSPKYLFRKEGQNVTLSCEQNLNHDAMYWYRQDPGQGLRLIYYSQIVNDFQKGDIAEGYSVSREKKESFPLTVTSAQKNPTAFYLCASSSDRFSYEQYFGPGTRLTVT.

J is TRBJ2-7 and V is TRBV5-1, with D possibly TRBD1 on 6 matching bases. V was cut by 1 base and J by 2 bases, with 13 bases left in between. Per germline, CDR1 SGHRS and CDR2 YFSETQ. This CDR3 spans 15 amino acids. The CDR3 sequence is CASSLTPQGTYEQYF. The CDR3 DNA sequence: TGCGCCAGCAGCTTGACACCACAGGGAACCTACGAGCAGTACTTC.

The genes are TRBV6-4 and TRBJ2-3; 10 nucleotides line up with TRBD1. The V gene end was trimmed by 0 bases and the J gene end by 4 bases; junction bases not matched to a gene: 1. Germline CDR1 MRHNA, CDR2 SNTAGT. The CDR3 runs 15 residues. The CDR3 region is CASSDSTGGADTQYF. The CDR3 DNA sequence: TGTGCCAGCAGTGACTCGACAGGGGGCGCAGATACGCAGTATTTT.

The chain couples TRBV25-1 to TRBJ1-3; TRBD1 is a possible D gene (5 bases). There are 13 residues in the CDR3. Germline lookup yields CDR1 MGHDK and CDR2 SYGVNS. Between the trimmed V and J ends, which lost 4 bases and 2 bases, there was a span of 6 bases. The CDR3 loop reads CASSAGPGNTIYF. The CDR3 bases are TGTGCCAGCAGTGCAGGGCCTGGAAACACCATATATTTT.

The chain employs TRBV7-2 and TRBJ1-1, with a possible D match to TRBD1 (6 bases). Germline V lookup: CDR1 SGHTA, CDR2 FQGNSA. The V gene lost 3 bases and the J gene lost 0 bases, with 17 bases spanning the gap. CDR3 length: 17 residues. CDR3 protein: CASSFRLFGTLNTEAFF. CDR3 coding DNA: TGTGCCAGCAGCTTTAGGTTATTCGGGACACTGAACACTGAAGCTTTCTTT.

The J gene is TRBJ1-1, the V gene TRBV7-3; D is unresolved. Per germline, CDR1 SGHTA and CDR2 FQGTGA. V was pared by 3 bases and J by 1 base, with 6 bases between. This CDR3 region has 13 residues. The DNA of the CDR3 is TGTGCCAGCAGCTTTCAGGCGAACACTGAAGCTTTCTTT. The encoded protein is CASSFQANTEAFF.

J is TRBJ2-1 and V is TRBV7-3; TRBD2 aligns across 7 bases. The CDR3 length is 16 residues. Trimming removed 1 base from V and 7 bases from J; junction bases left unmatched: 10. CDR1 and CDR2 from the germline V gene are SGHTA and FQGTGA. CDR3 region: CASSLMGRETANEQFF. The CDR3 DNA reads TGTGCCAGCAGCTTAATGGGGCGGGAGACAGCGAATGAGCAGTTCTTC.

The V gene is TRBV5-4, the J gene TRBJ2-7, with TRBD2 as a possible D gene (7 bases). CDR1 is SGHNT, CDR2 YYREEE, per germline (reference sequence). CDR3 length equals 16 residues. The V end lost 0 bases, the J end lost 4 bases, and 17 bases lay between the germline ends. In nucleotides, the CDR3 is TGTGCCAGCAGCTTGGCTCTGGGGGGGCTCTCTTACGAGCAGTACTTC. As protein: CASSLALGGLSYEQYF.

The V call is TRBV6-1, the J call TRBJ1-3; TRBD1 might be the D (5 bases). V lost 0 bases and J lost 5, with 17 bases in between. Germline loops: CDR1 MNHNS, CDR2 SASEGT. The CDR3 sequence is 17 residues long. DNA for the CDR3: TGTGCCAGCAGTGAAGCCAGGGCCCCAGGCTCCAGAAACACCATATATTTT. Encoded protein: CASSEARAPGSRNTIYF.

The chain recombines TRBV27 with TRBJ1-4, with unresolved D. Per the germline V gene, CDR1 is MNHEY and CDR2 is SMNVEV (reference sequence). This CDR3 region has 14 residues. V lost 3 bases to trimming and J lost 7 bases, with 12 bases between them. CDR3 nucleotide sequence: TGTGCCAGCAGTTTCGGTAGGAGGCTTGAAAAACTGTTTTTT. Translation: CASSFGRRLEKLFF.